Here is one TCR beta chain with its context. Adults between roughly 18 and 90 years of age took part from under 25 US areas. The germline gives CDR1 MDHEN, CDR2 SYDVKM. CDR3 size: 16 residues. The V end was cut by 7 bases, the J end by 0 bases, with 16 bases between. This specimen comes from a study of blood T cell repertoires in COVID-19. Study background: Sources were T cells, B-cell-depleted T cells, or PBMCs; the material itself was cDNA or gDNA.

Per the original methods: Reference gene primer amplification gave nucleated cell count estimates. Here immunoSEQ multiplex PCR was the method, and the copy in TCRdb shows in-frame clones only, minus some. Clone size and V and J calls were adopted from that table, with D and trimming inferred from the DNA. The sample records around 310,000 clones, approximately 89% being singletons. Sequencing was done on a sample of PBMCs or T cells enriched from blood (not recorded which). This receptor was taken from a young man who had recovered from COVID-19. This chain joins TRBV28 and TRBJ2-1, with D maybe TRBD2 (7 bases). The CDR3 here is CASTLMGGPSYNEQFF. The CDR3 region has the DNA TGTGCCAGCACCCTAATGGGGGGGCCCTCCTACAATGAGCAGTTCTTC.